This note documents a single T cell receptor (beta chain) sequence. The data were taken from a study of T cell changes during pregnancy in multiple sclerosis. V dropped 0 bases and J dropped 3 bases, with 4 bases sitting between them. CDR1 is SGHTS and CDR2 is YDEGEE in the germline V gene. The CDR3 runs 13 residues. Measured with immunoSEQ multiplex PCR; TCRdb has only the in-frame clones, and not every one. The table has 35,000 to 45,000 clones, approximately 90% seen once. This rearrangement joins TRBV5-8 to TRBJ1-5, with D unresolved. Here the sequenced sample was CD4+ T cells from peripheral blood mononuclear cells, taken before pregnancy. The sequence was collected from a female donor with multiple sclerosis, enrolled in a pregnancy study. CDR3 in amino acids: CASSLAFNQPQHF. CDR3 DNA sequence: TGTGCCAGCAGCTTGGCCTTCAATCAGCCCCAGCATTTT.